This TCR beta chain stems from a study of cytomegalovirus exposure and HLA in healthy donors. Deletions cut 4 bases from V and 9 bases from J, with 22 bases between. The CDR3 loop spans 17 amino acids. Germline V lookup: CDR1 SGHAT, CDR2 FQNNGV. PCR involved 60 Vbeta and 13 Jbeta primers. Libraries were prepared by immunoSEQ multiplex PCR; TCRdb keeps only in-frame clonotypes and omits some of them. The ten most abundant clones cover roughly 5% of a sample with about 79,000 clones. This receptor was identified in a man aged 25 to 40 in good health and CMV-seronegative. What was sequenced was PBMCs. V usage is TRBV11-2 and J usage is TRBJ1-6, with D unclear. CDR3 DNA sequence: TGTGCCAGCAGCTCTAGTTCAACGCAGATAATGGGTTCACCCCTCCACTTT. Translating it yields CASSSSSTQIMGSPLHF. Looking up the rest from reference TRBV11-2 and TRBJ1-6 gives the full variable domain: EAGVAQSPRYKIIEKRQSVAFWCNPISGHATLYWYQQILGQGPKLLIQFQNNGVVDDSQLPKDRFSAERLKGVDSTLKIQPAKLEDSAVYLCASSSSSTQIMGSPLHFGNGTRLTVT.